Below, 14 T cell receptor beta chains from the same sample are listed, as sequenced in a study of T cells in Graves' hyperthyroidism and ophthalmopathy. RNA transcripts yielded amplified TCR beta CDR3 regions. The TCR CDR3 was amplified in a first-round RT-PCR using the HTBI primer set. TCRdb re-analysed the multiplex PCR reads in MiXCR, keeping a single row per CDR3 protein. The table lists fewer than 350,000 distinct CDR3 sequences, about a sixth of them singletons. The sample consisted of blood. The receptors come from a woman aged 40 to 50 with Graves' ophthalmopathy.

This clonotype was seen repeatedly, ten times or more. The V call is TRBV7-8, the J call TRBJ1-2; D is ambiguous. The V gene's germline CDR1 is SGHVS and CDR2 FQNEAQ. V was clipped by 1 base and J by 4 bases, with 13 bases between them. This CDR3 comprises 15 residues. DNA of the CDR3: TGTGCCAGCAGCTTAGAGGCGGAATCTAGCTATGGCTACACCTTC. Translated: CASSLEAESSYGYTF.

This clonotype was seen ten or more times. The chain couples TRBV10-1 to TRBJ1-1; D is unclear. Trimming took 3 bases from V and 4 from J, leaving 12 bases between them. Germline V gives CDR1 WNHNN, CDR2 SYGVQD (reference sequence). The CDR3 sequence is 14 residues long. This CDR3 reads CASSDVKDGTEAFF. CDR3 DNA sequence: TGCGCCAGCAGTGATGTCAAAGACGGCACTGAAGCTTTCTTT.

This clonotype was observed at least ten times. The chain uses TRBV19 and TRBJ2-2; D is uncertain. The V and J ends lost 5 bases and 10 bases respectively, with 11 bases between them. The CDR3 runs to 12 residues. CDR1 and CDR2 from the germline V gene are LNHDA and SQIVND (reference sequence). CDR3 in amino acids: CASSQTPKELFF. The CDR3 DNA sequence: TGTGCCAGTAGTCAAACTCCCAAGGAGCTGTTTTTT.

This clonotype came up many times. The chain couples TRBV28 to TRBJ1-2; D call uncertain. Germline V gives CDR1 MDHEN, CDR2 SYDVKM. The V end lost 4 bases, the J end lost 4 bases, and 16 bases lay between the germline ends. This CDR3 region has 15 residues. CDR3 sequence (DNA): TGTGCCAGCAGTTCGCTCGGAGAGCAGATCTATGGCTACACCTTC. It encodes CASSSLGEQIYGYTF.

This clonotype was counted many times. The chain joins TRBV2 to TRBJ1-1; D might be TRBD1 (6 bases). CDR1 is SNHLY and CDR2 is FYNNEI in the germline V gene. V lost 1 base and J lost 4, with 13 bases in between. CDR3 length: 15 residues. The CDR3 DNA reads as TGTGCCAGCAGTGAAGTTACAGGGAGTGGCACTGAAGCTTTCTTT. It is translated as CASSEVTGSGTEAFF.

This clonotype was seen repeatedly, ten times or more. This sequence joins TRBV7-2 and TRBJ1-2; TRBD1 is a possible D gene (5 bases). Per the germline V gene, CDR1 is SGHTA and CDR2 is FQGNSA. V was trimmed by 1 base and J by 7 bases, leaving 10 bases between them. CDR3 size: 13 residues. Written as DNA, the CDR3 is TGTGCCAGCAGCTTAGGAGGGGATAGTGGCTACACCTTC. It codes for CASSLGGDSGYTF. Drawing the rest from reference TRBV7-2 and TRBJ1-2, the complete variable domain is GAGVSQSPSNKVTEKGKDVELRCDPISGHTALYWYRQSLGQGLEFLIYFQGNSAPDKSGLPSDRFSAERTGGSVSTLTIQRTQQEDSAVYLCASSLGGDSGYTFGSGTRLTVV.

This clonotype was counted at least ten times. The chain recombines TRBV4-1 with TRBJ2-5; TRBD2 agrees at 7 bases. The germline V gene encodes CDR1 MGHRA and CDR2 YSYEKL. This CDR3 contains 15 residues. V was clipped by 0 bases and J by 7 bases; unmatched bases: 8. CDR3: CASSQEVAGARTQYF. In nucleotides, the CDR3 is TGCGCCAGCAGCCAAGAAGTGGCGGGAGCTCGGACCCAGTACTTC.

A few counts support this clonotype. A much larger clone differs from this one at a single base, so this may be a read error. The chain is built from TRBV19 and TRBJ2-5; D call uncertain. From germline, CDR1 is LNHDA and CDR2 SQIVND (reference sequence). Trimming stripped 5 bases from V and 4 bases from J, with 14 bases between. This CDR3 has 14 residues. CDR3 sequence reads: CASSRDVYRETQYF. As DNA, the CDR3 is TGTGCCAGTAGTCGAGACGTTTACCGAGAGACCCAGTACTTC.

The sample holds many counts of this clonotype. J is TRBJ1-2 and V is TRBV5-1; D remains ambiguous. The germline V gene has CDR1 SGHRS and CDR2 YFSETQ. This CDR3 spans 15 amino acids. Trimming removed 6 bases at V and 1 base at J, with 16 bases between. CDR3 nucleotide sequence: TGCGCCAGCAAACCTGACGGATCCCGTAACTATGGCTACACCTTC. This codes for CASKPDGSRNYGYTF.

This clonotype was counted at least ten times. This chain uses TRBV30 with TRBJ2-7; D is undetermined. The V gene's germline CDR1 is GTSNPN and CDR2 SVGIG (reference sequence). Trimming shortened V by 1 base and J by 2 bases, and 3 bases separated the two germline ends. This CDR3 is 11 amino acids long. CDR3 coding DNA: TGTGCCTGGAGTGCAGCCTACGAGCAGTACTTC. Protein product: CAWSAAYEQYF.

This clonotype was recorded at least ten times. The chain joins TRBV5-4 to TRBJ2-7; 7 bases are shared with TRBD1. The J segment lost 0 bases and the V segment lost 4 bases, leaving 7 bases of the junction unmatched. This CDR3 has 15 residues. Germline loops: CDR1 SGHNT, CDR2 YYREEE (reference sequence). This chain's CDR3 is CASSEGTESSYEQYF. CDR3 sequence (DNA): TGTGCCAGCAGCGAAGGGACAGAAAGCTCCTACGAGCAGTACTTC.

In this sample, this clonotype turned up many times. The gene calls are TRBV7-2 and TRBJ2-3; D remains ambiguous. With 6 bases removed from V and 8 bases from J, the gap between germline ends came to 12 bases. The CDR3 contains 12 residues. Germline CDR1 SGHTA, CDR2 FQGNSA. The CDR3 DNA is TGTGCCAGCAGGCCTCAGTCAGTTACGCAGTATTTT. It codes for CASRPQSVTQYF.

This clonotype was seen at least ten times. This rearrangement joins TRBV6-5 to TRBJ1-2, with a tentative D call TRBD1 (5 bases). The germline V gene has CDR1 MNHEY and CDR2 SVGAGI. CDR3 length: 15 residues. V was trimmed by 4 bases and J by 2 bases, leaving 14 bases between them. The CDR3 protein is CASSSQGDQNYGYTF. The CDR3 DNA reads TGTGCCAGCAGTTCGCAGGGCGACCAGAACTATGGCTACACCTTC.

The genes are TRBV6-1 and TRBJ2-7, with TRBD1 identical over 9 bases. From germline, CDR1 is MNHNS and CDR2 SASEGT. Trimming cost V 6 bases and J 0 bases; bases outside gene matches: 6. This CDR3 spans 15 amino acids. CDR3 DNA sequence: TGTGCCAGCAGCACCGGGACAGGGCTCTCCTACGAGCAGTACTTC. Amino acids: CASSTGTGLSYEQYF.